This entry concerns a single T cell receptor (beta chain). Sequencing was performed with immunoSEQ multiplex PCR; in TCRdb, only in-frame clones are kept and a portion is missing. This table has around 95,000 clones, 94% appearing once. Germline V gives CDR1 SNHLY, CDR2 FYNNEI. V lost 5 bases to trimming and J lost 8 bases, with 13 bases between them. The CDR3 runs 13 residues. These data belong to a study of T cell changes during pregnancy in multiple sclerosis. The sequence was obtained from a female donor in good health, enrolled as a control in a pregnancy study. This material consisted of peripheral blood, taken after pregnancy. The J gene is TRBJ2-1, the V gene TRBV2; D gene unclear. CDR3 nucleotide sequence: TGTGCCAGCAGTCTTCTCGGCGGAGATGAGCAGTTCTTC. Translated: CASSLLGGDEQFF.